This TCR beta chain was captured in a study of cytomegalovirus exposure and HLA in healthy donors. Notes on the study in general: In a later analysis, across HLA loci, associated TCR counts were highest for DRB1, lowest for HLA-C.

Amplification used 60 Vbeta primers and 13 Jbeta primers. Measured with immunoSEQ multiplex PCR; TCRdb has only the in-frame clones, and not every one. Among around 97,000 clones listed, 81% were seen once. Points on this clone: The antigen remains unidentified.

The source material was PBMCs. The sequence came from a man aged 40-49 years in good health and CMV-seropositive.

The chain's CDR3 is CASTTQQGNQPQHF. DNA of the CDR3: TGTGCCAGCACTACGCAACAGGGGAATCAGCCCCAGCATTTT. V gene TRBV18 combines with J gene TRBJ1-5, with 7 bases lining up with TRBD1. This CDR3 contains 14 residues. J was trimmed by 4 bases and V by 8 bases; bases with no gene match: 8. CDR1 and CDR2 (germline): KGHSH, LQKENI.